Below, 29 T cell receptor beta chains from the same sample are listed, as sequenced in a study of T cell changes during pregnancy in multiple sclerosis. Libraries were prepared by immunoSEQ multiplex PCR; TCRdb keeps only in-frame clonotypes and omits some of them. The table lists about 59,000 clones, about 93% of them singletons. The source was CD8+ T cells from peripheral blood mononuclear cells, collected in the third trimester of pregnancy. Receptors originate from a female donor with multiple sclerosis, enrolled in a pregnancy study.

V and J are TRBV20-1 and TRBJ2-3; no reliable D call. This CDR3 is built from 10 residues. Trimming left V 7 bases short and J 10 bases short, with 12 bases between. Germline V gene data show CDR1 as DFQATT and CDR2 as SNEGSKA (reference sequence). The CDR3 loop reads CSVLSSAQYF. The CDR3 bases are TGCAGTGTTCTGTCTTCGGCGCAGTATTTT.

J is TRBJ2-7 and V is TRBV10-1, with D possibly being TRBD2 (5 bases). The germline gives CDR1 WNHNN, CDR2 SYGVQD (reference sequence). CDR3 length: 12 residues. V was pared by 6 bases and J by 4 bases, with 10 bases between. CDR3 coding DNA: TGCGCCAGCAGCCGGTGGACTTACGAGCAGTACTTC. Its translation: CASSRWTYEQYF.

The chain couples TRBV16 to TRBJ2-3, with no clear D. V dropped 2 bases and J dropped 5 bases, with 5 bases sitting between them. The CDR3 runs to 12 residues. Per the germline V gene, CDR1 is KGHSY and CDR2 is FQNENV. The CDR3, as DNA: TGTGCCAGCAGCCAACTAGGAGATACGCAGTATTTT. Protein sequence: CASSQLGDTQYF.

A single count supports this clone. The chain is built from TRBV19 and TRBJ2-1; the match to TRBD1 covers 7 bases. The CDR3 is made up of 13 amino acids. Per the germline V gene, CDR1 is LNHDA and CDR2 is SQIVND (reference sequence). With 7 bases clipped from V and 7 bases from J, the junction kept 7 bases outside the gene matches. DNA of the CDR3: TGTGCCAGTACCCCAACAGGGGCGAATGAGCAGTTCTTC. It yields the protein CASTPTGANEQFF.

The chain links TRBV20-1 to TRBJ1-1; D remains unclear. CDR1 and CDR2 from the germline V gene are DFQATT and SNEGSKA (reference sequence). This CDR3 is built from 11 residues. V gave up 6 bases and J gave up 11 bases, with 16 bases separating them. The CDR3 protein is CSAPRANGAFF. For the CDR3, the DNA is TGCAGTGCCCCGAGAGCGAATGGGGCTTTCTTT.

The rearrangement joins TRBV2 to TRBJ2-3, with TRBD2 as a possible D gene (5 bases). V was shortened by 9 bases and J by 4 bases, with 14 bases between the two germline ends. From germline, CDR1 is SNHLY and CDR2 FYNNEI. The CDR3 contains 13 residues. The CDR3 bases are TGTGCCAGTCTTGGACTGGGCCCAGATACGCAGTATTTT. It codes for CASLGLGPDTQYF.

The chain is built from TRBV10-3 and TRBJ2-1, with 15 bases aligning to TRBD2. In germline, CDR1 is ENHRY, CDR2 SYGVKD. The V and J ends lost 4 bases and 0 bases, in that order; junction bases with no gene match: 10. The CDR3 length is 20 residues. Here the CDR3 reads CAISAPGLAGGISSYNEQFF. The CDR3, as DNA: TGTGCCATCAGTGCACCGGGACTAGCGGGAGGAATCAGCTCCTACAATGAGCAGTTCTTC.

The sample holds one count of this clone. The genes are TRBV10-2 and TRBJ2-2; 7 nucleotides match TRBD2. Germline-derived CDR1 and CDR2 are WSHSY and SAAADI. With 8 bases clipped from V and 1 base from J, the junction kept 4 bases outside the gene matches. The CDR3 is 14 amino acids. The CDR3 spells CASGQRGNTGELFF. For the CDR3, the DNA is TGCGCCAGCGGTCAGCGGGGGAACACCGGGGAGCTGTTTTTT.

The chain recombines TRBV28 with TRBJ2-7; D is perhaps TRBD2 (6 bases). Germline V gene sequence: CDR1 MDHEN, CDR2 SYDVKM. V gave up 5 bases and J gave up 2 bases, with 16 bases separating them. The CDR3 sequence is 15 residues long. CDR3 region: CASSISSSVPYEQYF. Written as DNA, the CDR3 is TGTGCCAGCAGTATCTCTTCTAGCGTCCCCTACGAGCAGTACTTC.

The chain carries TRBV30 and TRBJ2-7; TRBD2 might be the D (5 bases). The CDR3 is 15 residues long. Germline assignment: CDR1 GTSNPN and CDR2 SVGIG (reference sequence). V was shortened by 0 bases and J by 2 bases, with 14 bases between the two germline ends. The CDR3 bases are TGTGCCTGGAGTGTACCGGGCGGAGGTGCCTACGAGCAGTACTTC. Encoded protein: CAWSVPGGGAYEQYF.

J is TRBJ1-1 and V is TRBV5-1; 7 bases line up with TRBD1. The ends lost 1 base at V and 5 bases at J; junction bases unmatched: 8. Germline CDR1 is SGHRS and CDR2 is YFSETQ. CDR3 length equals 15 residues. This chain's CDR3 is CASSLTGVLGTEAFF. The DNA of the CDR3 is TGCGCCAGCAGCTTGACAGGGGTTTTGGGGACTGAAGCTTTCTTT.

The chain joins TRBV4-2 to TRBJ2-7; the match to TRBD2 covers 7 bases. J lost 1 base, V lost 1 base, and 1 base had no gene match. CDR3 length equals 14 residues. Germline CDR1 and CDR2: LGHNA and YNFKEQ. CDR3 protein: CASSQGGGSYEQYF. The CDR3 nucleotides read TGTGCCAGCAGCCAAGGGGGGGGGTCCTACGAGCAGTACTTC.

The chain links TRBV4-2 to TRBJ2-2; the D gene is possibly TRBD2 (6 bases). This CDR3 region has 17 residues. Germline CDR1 LGHNA, CDR2 YNFKEQ. Trimming left V 1 base short and J 5 bases short, with 17 bases between. The DNA of the CDR3 is TGTGCCAGCAGCCAAGGTGGGACTCCTGCTTCAACCGGGGAGCTGTTTTTT. This encodes CASSQGGTPASTGELFF.

V is TRBV25-1 and J is TRBJ1-2, with 7 bases fitting TRBD1. Germline V gives CDR1 MGHDK, CDR2 SYGVNS. The CDR3 sequence is 13 residues long. Trimming cost V 5 bases and J 2 bases; bases outside gene matches: 2. CDR3 sequence reads: CASSPGQNYGYTF. The CDR3 bases are TGTGCCAGCAGTCCGGGACAGAACTATGGCTACACCTTC.

This chain connects TRBV7-8 to TRBJ2-7; TRBD2 is a possible D gene (6 bases). With 7 bases removed from V and 2 bases from J, the gap between germline ends came to 15 bases. The CDR3 runs to 14 residues. The germline V gene encodes CDR1 SGHVS and CDR2 FQNEAQ. The CDR3 protein is CASTPSPSAYEQYF. The CDR3 region has the DNA TGTGCCAGCACCCCGTCCCCTAGCGCCTACGAGCAGTACTTC.

The rearrangement uses TRBV19 and TRBJ1-4, with TRBD1 as a possible D gene (6 bases). Germline CDR1 LNHDA, CDR2 SQIVND (reference sequence). Trimming cost V 4 bases and J 2 bases, with 11 bases left between them. CDR3 length: 15 amino acids. This chain's CDR3 is CASSRSGGTNEKLFF. The CDR3 coding sequence is TGTGCCAGTAGTAGATCGGGGGGCACTAATGAAAAACTGTTTTTT.

The rearrangement links TRBV28 to TRBJ1-4; 8 positions agree with TRBD1. Trimming cost V 6 bases and J 4 bases; bases outside gene matches: 7. The CDR3 has 15 residues. Germline CDR1 is MDHEN and CDR2 is SYDVKM. The CDR3: CASRVRTGSNEKLFF. The CDR3 DNA follows: TGTGCCAGCAGGGTCAGGACAGGGAGTAATGAAAAACTGTTTTTT.

The chain combines TRBV10-1 with TRBJ2-7; D call uncertain. Germline-derived CDR1 and CDR2 are WNHNN and SYGVQD (reference sequence). The V end lost 4 bases, the J end lost 6 bases, and 19 bases lay between the germline ends. The CDR3 covers 15 residues. Here the CDR3 DNA reads TGCGCCAGCAGTGGACACAAGCTCGCCGTCCTCGAGCAGTACTTC. This encodes CASSGHKLAVLEQYF.

The genes are TRBV30 and TRBJ1-1; D not resolved. The CDR3 has 11 amino acids. CDR1 and CDR2 (germline): GTSNPN, SVGIG (reference sequence). V was shortened by 5 bases and J by 8 bases, with 12 bases between the two germline ends. The CDR3 reads CAWGTAGEAFF. CDR3 sequence (DNA): TGTGCCTGGGGCACGGCGGGGGAAGCTTTCTTT. Together with reference TRBV30 and TRBJ1-1, the CDR3 gives the full variable domain: SQTIHQWPATLVQPVGSPLSLECTVEGTSNPNLYWYRQAAGRGLQLLFYSVGIGQISSEVPQNLSASRPQDRQFILSSKKLLLSDSGFYLCAWGTAGEAFFGQGTRLTVV.

The J gene is TRBJ1-5, the V gene TRBV7-2; D might be TRBD1 (5 bases). The germline CDR1 and CDR2 sequences are SGHTA and FQGNSA. The CDR3 is 17 residues long. V was shortened by 1 base and J by 4 bases, with 17 bases between the two germline ends. This CDR3 reads CASSLGPGRGWNQPQHF. CDR3 in DNA: TGTGCCAGCAGCTTAGGCCCCGGGCGGGGGTGGAATCAGCCCCAGCATTTT.

This clone was seen a handful of times. This chain connects TRBV11-2 to TRBJ1-1; no clear D gene. The CDR3 consists of 14 residues. Trimming stripped 1 base from V and 1 base from J, with 7 bases between. CDR1 is SGHAT, CDR2 FQNNGV, per germline. The CDR3 spells CASSLALRNTEAFF. DNA for the CDR3: TGTGCCAGCAGCTTAGCCCTTCGGAACACTGAAGCTTTCTTT.

The chain has TRBV10-3 and TRBJ2-7; 7 bases agree with TRBD1. Trimming at V came to 3 bases and at J to 3 bases, leaving 5 bases not matched to a gene. The CDR3 consists of 14 residues. Germline CDR1 reads ENHRY; CDR2 reads SYGVKD. The CDR3 sequence is CAISDPDRVYEQYF. CDR3 DNA: TGTGCCATCAGTGACCCAGACAGGGTCTACGAGCAGTACTTC.

The chain recombines TRBV27 with TRBJ1-5, with D perhaps TRBD1 (5 bases). V dropped 5 bases and J dropped 7 bases, with 12 bases sitting between them. The CDR3 contains 13 residues. Germline CDR1 and CDR2: MNHEY and SMNVEV (reference sequence). In DNA form, the CDR3 reads TGTGCCAGCAGTAGGGGAAAGTTCCAGCCCCAGCATTTT. It translates to CASSRGKFQPQHF.

The chain couples TRBV7-6 to TRBJ2-1; possibly TRBD2 for D (5 bases). The length of the CDR3 is 13 residues. The V and J ends lost 3 bases and 5 bases respectively, with 8 bases between them. Germline CDR1 SGHVS, CDR2 FNYEAQ. CDR3 sequence (DNA): TGTGCCAGCAGCTTCGGAGCGGACAATGAGCAGTTCTTC. Translated: CASSFGADNEQFF.

The chain carries TRBV19 and TRBJ1-1; 7 bases are shared with TRBD1. Germline values: CDR1 LNHDA, CDR2 SQIVND (reference sequence). This CDR3 spans 14 amino acids. J gave up 1 base and V 5 bases, and 4 bases lay outside the gene matches. Here the CDR3 reads CASSLGQSNTEAFF. The CDR3, as DNA: TGTGCCAGTAGTCTGGGACAGTCGAACACTGAAGCTTTCTTT.

The rearrangement joins TRBV4-1 to TRBJ1-1; D gene ambiguous. Between the trimmed V and J ends, which lost 3 bases and 3 bases, there was a span of 17 bases. CDR3 length equals 16 residues. Germline V CDR1 and CDR2: MGHRA, YSYEKL. The CDR3 here is CASSQGWTPRDTEAFF. DNA of the CDR3: TGCGCCAGCAGCCAGGGGTGGACGCCGCGGGACACTGAAGCTTTCTTT.

CDR3 sequence reads: CASTWGDNEQFF. DNA for the CDR3: TGTGCCAGCACCTGGGGGGATAATGAGCAGTTCTTC. The gene calls are TRBV5-4 and TRBJ2-1, with D possibly being TRBD2 (6 bases). V was shortened by 6 bases and J by 7 bases, with 11 bases between the two germline ends. There are 12 residues in the CDR3. CDR1 is SGHNT and CDR2 is YYREEE in the germline V gene (reference sequence).

The chain couples TRBV4-1 to TRBJ2-1, with D possibly matching TRBD2 (6 bases). In germline, CDR1 is MGHRA, CDR2 YSYEKL. The V gene lost 4 bases and the J gene lost 10 bases, with 23 bases spanning the gap. The CDR3 extends over 16 amino acids. In DNA form, the CDR3 reads TGCGCCAGCAGCCTGTTCGTGGGACTGGGCGATTACGAGCAGTTCTTC. Protein: CASSLFVGLGDYEQFF.

V gene TRBV4-2 combines with J gene TRBJ2-3, with D perhaps matching TRBD2 (5 bases). The CDR3 is 15 amino acids. Germline lookup yields CDR1 LGHNA and CDR2 YNFKEQ. The V and J ends lost 0 bases and 3 bases respectively, with 10 bases between them. This CDR3 is CASSQERAETDTQYF. In DNA, the CDR3 is TGTGCCAGCAGCCAAGAGAGGGCAGAAACAGATACGCAGTATTTT.